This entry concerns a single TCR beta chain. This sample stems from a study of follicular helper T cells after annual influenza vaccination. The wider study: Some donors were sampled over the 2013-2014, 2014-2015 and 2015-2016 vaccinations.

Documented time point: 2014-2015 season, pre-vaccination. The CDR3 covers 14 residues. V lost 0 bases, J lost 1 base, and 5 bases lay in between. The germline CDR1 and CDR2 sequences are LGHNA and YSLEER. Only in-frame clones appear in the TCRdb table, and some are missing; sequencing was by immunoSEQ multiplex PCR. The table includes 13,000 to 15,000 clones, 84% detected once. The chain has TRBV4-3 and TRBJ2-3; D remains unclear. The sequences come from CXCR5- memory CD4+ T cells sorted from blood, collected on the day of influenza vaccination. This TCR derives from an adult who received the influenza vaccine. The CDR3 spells CASSQDYRTDTQYF. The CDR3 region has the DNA TGCGCCAGCAGCCAAGATTACCGCACAGATACGCAGTATTTT.